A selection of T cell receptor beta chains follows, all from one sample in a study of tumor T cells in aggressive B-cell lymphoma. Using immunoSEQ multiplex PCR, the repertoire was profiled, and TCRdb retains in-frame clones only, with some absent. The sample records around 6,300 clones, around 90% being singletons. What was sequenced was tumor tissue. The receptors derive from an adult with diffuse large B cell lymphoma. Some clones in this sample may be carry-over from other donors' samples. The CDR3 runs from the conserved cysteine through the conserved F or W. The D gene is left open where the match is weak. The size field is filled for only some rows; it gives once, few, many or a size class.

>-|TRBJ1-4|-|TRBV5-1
TGCGCCAGCAGCTTGGCACAGGGAGATGGTGAAAAACTGTTTTTT
CASSLAQGDGEKLFF
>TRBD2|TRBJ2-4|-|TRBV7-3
TGTGCCAGCAGCACCTCCGGACTAGCGGGGGACATTCAGTACTTC
CASSTSGLAGDIQYF
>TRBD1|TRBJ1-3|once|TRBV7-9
TGTGCCAGCAGCCGGACAGGGCTGGACACCATATATTTT
CASSRTGLDTIYF
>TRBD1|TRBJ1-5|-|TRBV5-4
TGTGCCAGCAGTCCCGGGACAGGGTTGAATCAGCCCCAGCATTTT
CASSPGTGLNQPQHF
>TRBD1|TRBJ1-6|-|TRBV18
TGTGCCAGCTCACCGACGGACAGGGGATCACCCCTCCACTTT
CASSPTDRGSPLHF
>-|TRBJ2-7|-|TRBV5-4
TGTGCCAGCAGAGAGAGCGGTTACTCCTACGAGCAGTACTTC
CASRESGYSYEQYF
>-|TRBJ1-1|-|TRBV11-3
TGTGCCAGCAGCCCCGGGGCGGGATTAGCTTTCTTT
CASSPGAGLAFF
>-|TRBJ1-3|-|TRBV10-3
TGTGCCATCAGTGATCCTCGCTCTGGAAACACCATATATTTT
CAISDPRSGNTIYF
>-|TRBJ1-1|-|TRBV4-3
TGCGCCAGCAGCCAAGATTCCGGGTATAGAAACACTGAAGCTTTCTTT
CASSQDSGYRNTEAFF
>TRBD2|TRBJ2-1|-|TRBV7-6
TGTGCCAGCAGCTTGGCTGCGGGAGCTAGGAATGAGCAGTTCTTC
CASSLAAGARNEQFF
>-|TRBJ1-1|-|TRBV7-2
TGTGCCAGCAGCACCGAAAACAGGGCTCGAGAAGCTTTCTTT
CASSTENRAREAFF
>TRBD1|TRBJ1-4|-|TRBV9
TGTGCCAGCAGCGTCCGGGGACAGAGGAATGAAAAACTGTTTTTT
CASSVRGQRNEKLFF
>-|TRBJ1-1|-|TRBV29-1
TGCAGCGTTGTTGGAGCGAACACTGAAGCTTTCTTT
CSVVGANTEAFF
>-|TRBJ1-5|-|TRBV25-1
TGTGCCAGCAGTGACTACAATCAGCCCCAGCATTTT
CASSDYNQPQHF
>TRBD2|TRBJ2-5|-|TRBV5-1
TGCGCCAGCAGCTCGCCGGGGGGGCCGCTGGAGACCCAGTACTTC
CASSSPGGPLETQYF
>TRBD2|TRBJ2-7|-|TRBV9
TGTGCCAGCAGCGCGACTAGCGGGTTTTCCTACGAGCAGTACTTC
CASSATSGFSYEQYF
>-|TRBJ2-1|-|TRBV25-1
TGTGCCAGCAGTGCGGTCCGTGGGTTGGGCACGTTTATCGATGAGCAGTTCTTC
CASSAVRGLGTFIDEQFF
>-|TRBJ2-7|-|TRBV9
TGTGCCAGCAGCGTAGGTGGCAGGGCCTACGAGCAGTACTTC
CASSVGGRAYEQYF
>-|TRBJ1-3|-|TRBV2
TGTGCCAGCAGTGGCGGTTTCGGAAACACCATATATTTT
CASSGGFGNTIYF
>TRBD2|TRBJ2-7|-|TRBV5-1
TGCGCCAGCAGCTTGGCCATTTCTGGGCTAGCGGGGAAGAACGAGCAGTACTTC
CASSLAISGLAGKNEQYF
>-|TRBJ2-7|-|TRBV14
TGTGCCAGCAGCCAAGTTGGAAGCGCAGAGCAGTACTTC
CASSQVGSAEQYF
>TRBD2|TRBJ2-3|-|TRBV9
TGTGCCAGCAGCCACCCACACCTCGGGGGGGGCGCAGATACGCAGTATTTT
CASSHPHLGGGADTQYF
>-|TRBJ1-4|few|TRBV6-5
TGTGCCAGCAGCCGACTGGTGGATAATGAAAAACTGTTTTTT
CASSRLVDNEKLFF
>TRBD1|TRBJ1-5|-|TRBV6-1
TGTGCCAGCAGTGACAGGGGGCGTTGGCAGCCCCAGCATTTT
CASSDRGRWQPQHF
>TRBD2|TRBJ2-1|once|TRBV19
TGTGCCAGTAGTATAGGGACTAGCGTCTACAATGAGCAGTTCTTC
CASSIGTSVYNEQFF
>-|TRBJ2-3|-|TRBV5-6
TGTGCCAGCAGCTTGGGGCTAGCCGTAGATACGCAGTATTTT
CASSLGLAVDTQYF
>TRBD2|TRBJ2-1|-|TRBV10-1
TGCGCCAGTTTGGGACTAGCGGACAATGAGCAGTTCTTC
CASLGLADNEQFF
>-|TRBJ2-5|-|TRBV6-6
TGTGCCAGCAGCTGGGACAAGGAGACCCAGTACTTC
CASSWDKETQYF
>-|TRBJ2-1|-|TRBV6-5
TGTGCCAGCAGCCCCTCTTACAGGGACCGGGAGCAGTTCTTC
CASSPSYRDREQFF
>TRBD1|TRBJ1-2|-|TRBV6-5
TGTGCCAGCAGTTCACAGGGGTATTACTATGGCTACACCTTC
CASSSQGYYYGYTF
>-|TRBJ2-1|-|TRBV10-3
TGTGCCATCAGTGGTTCGGGGGGCCCTTTCAATGAGCAGTTCTTC
CAISGSGGPFNEQFF